Listed below are T cell receptor beta chains from one sample, sequenced in a study of control samples from healthy donors and cancer patients. Sequenced by immunoSEQ multiplex PCR; TCRdb stores in-frame clones only, minus some. In the table there are over 50,000 clones, roughly 95% of which are singletons. Sequencing was performed on blood. Receptor source: a woman in her late teens or twenties in good health. Both conserved end residues are part of each CDR3. The order of the fields is V gene, CDR3 protein.

TRBV5-1,CASSLGKGYIQYF
TRBV7-9,CASSLAQVQNTEAFF
TRBV2,CASSERDRVYF
TRBV6-5,CASILTGNTGELFF
TRBV27,CASSLWGGDYSNQPQHF
TRBV19,CASRMWNTEAFF
TRBV29-1,CSVDSGGRTDTQYF
TRBV7-2,CASSLVVNTEAFF
TRBV27,CASSRDRPNSPLHF
TRBV24-1,CATSDLEAWGGGFLSEAFF
TRBV6-1,CASSTGGRQPQHF
TRBV2,CASRGLAGANTGELFF
TRBV2,CASSGQGTRDGYTF
TRBV6-5,CASSLSGQSYEQYF
TRBV2,CASSERDRGRISEKLFF
TRBV10-3,CAIRDRNANSPLHF
TRBV30,CAWSQDSSGNTIYF
TRBV10-1,CASSSSGDYGYTF
TRBV15,CATRRSYLVDEQYF